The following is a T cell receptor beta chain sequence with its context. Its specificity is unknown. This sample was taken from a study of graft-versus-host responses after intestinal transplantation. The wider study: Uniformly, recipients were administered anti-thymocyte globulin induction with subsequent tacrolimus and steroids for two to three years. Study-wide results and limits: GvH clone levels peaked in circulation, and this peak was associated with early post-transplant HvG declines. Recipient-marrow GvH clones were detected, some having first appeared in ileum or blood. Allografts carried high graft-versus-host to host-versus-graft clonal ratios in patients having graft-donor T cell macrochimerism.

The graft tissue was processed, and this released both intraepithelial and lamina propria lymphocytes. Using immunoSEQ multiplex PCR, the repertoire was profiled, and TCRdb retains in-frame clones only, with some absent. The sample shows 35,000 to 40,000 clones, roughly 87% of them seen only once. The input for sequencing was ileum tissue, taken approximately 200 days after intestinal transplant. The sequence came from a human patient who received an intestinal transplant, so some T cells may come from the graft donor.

The CDR3 protein is CASSASGGGTGELFF. The CDR3 nucleotides read TGTGCCAGCAGCGCTAGCGGAGGGGGCACCGGGGAGCTGTTTTTT. This rearrangement joins TRBV9 to TRBJ2-2; a weak D match, TRBD2 (7 bases). The CDR3 spans 15 residues. Trimming left V 3 bases short and J 4 bases short, with 13 bases between. Per germline, CDR1 SGDLS and CDR2 YYNGEE.